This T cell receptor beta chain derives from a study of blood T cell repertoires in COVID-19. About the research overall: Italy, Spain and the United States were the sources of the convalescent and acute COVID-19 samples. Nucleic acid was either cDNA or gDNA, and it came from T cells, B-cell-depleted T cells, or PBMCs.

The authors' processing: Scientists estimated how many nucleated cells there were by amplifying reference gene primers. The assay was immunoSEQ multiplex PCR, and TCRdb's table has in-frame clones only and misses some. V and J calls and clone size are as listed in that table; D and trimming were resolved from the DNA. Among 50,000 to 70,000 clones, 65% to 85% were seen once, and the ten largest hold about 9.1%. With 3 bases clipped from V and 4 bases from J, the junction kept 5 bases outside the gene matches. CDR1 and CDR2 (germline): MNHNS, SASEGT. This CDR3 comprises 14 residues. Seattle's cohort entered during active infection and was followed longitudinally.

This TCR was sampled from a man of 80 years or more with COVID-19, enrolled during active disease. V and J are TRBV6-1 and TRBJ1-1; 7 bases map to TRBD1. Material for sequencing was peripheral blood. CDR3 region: CASSDQGDGTEAFF. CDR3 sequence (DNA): TGTGCCAGCAGTGATCAGGGGGATGGCACTGAAGCTTTCTTT.